This TCR beta chain was captured by sequencing in a study of CD8+ T cells in alopecia areata. Study details: Tofacitinib was taken orally by treated patients, and the dose was 5 to 10 mg twice daily. Tofacitinib administration persisted for 6 to 18 months, succeeded by 6 months off drug. The study, taken as a whole, reports: Mice gave a clearer picture of TCR sharing than patients did, possibly for HLA-related reasons. The study found higher clonality in lesional than normal scalp, especially in alopecia totalis/universalis.

A word on this clone: What it binds is unknown.

V lost 5 bases and J 2 bases, leaving 10 bases between the germline ends. Germline CDR1 and CDR2: MNHNY and SVGAGI (reference sequence). The CDR3 spans 15 residues. cDNA reverse transcribed from extracted RNA served as the sequencing template. TCRdb's table, derived via immunoSEQ multiplex PCR, lists solely in-frame clones and lacks some. The data contain some 240,000 clones, approximately 61% of them singletons. The chain combines TRBV6-6 with TRBJ2-6, with D perhaps TRBD1 (5 bases). This receptor was taken from a human donor with alopecia areata. Specimen: CD4+ T cells sorted from blood, collected at week 0. CDR3 loop: CASSTETAGANVLTF. Written as DNA, the CDR3 is TGTGCCAGCAGTACAGAGACAGCTGGGGCCAACGTCCTGACTTTC.